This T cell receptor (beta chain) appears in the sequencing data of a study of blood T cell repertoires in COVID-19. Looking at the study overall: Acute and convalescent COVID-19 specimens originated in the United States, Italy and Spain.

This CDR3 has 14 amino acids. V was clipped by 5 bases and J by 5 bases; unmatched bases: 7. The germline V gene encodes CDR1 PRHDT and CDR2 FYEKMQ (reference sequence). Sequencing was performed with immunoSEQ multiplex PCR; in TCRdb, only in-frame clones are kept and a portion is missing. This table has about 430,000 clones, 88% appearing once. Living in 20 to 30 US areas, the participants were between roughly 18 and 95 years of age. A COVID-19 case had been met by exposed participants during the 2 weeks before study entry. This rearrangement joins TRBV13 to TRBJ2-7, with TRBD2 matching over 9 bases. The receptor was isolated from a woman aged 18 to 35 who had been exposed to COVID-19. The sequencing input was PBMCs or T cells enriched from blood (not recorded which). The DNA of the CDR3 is TGTGCCAGCAGCCCATTTAGCGGGAGAGACGAGCAGTACTTC. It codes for CASSPFSGRDEQYF.